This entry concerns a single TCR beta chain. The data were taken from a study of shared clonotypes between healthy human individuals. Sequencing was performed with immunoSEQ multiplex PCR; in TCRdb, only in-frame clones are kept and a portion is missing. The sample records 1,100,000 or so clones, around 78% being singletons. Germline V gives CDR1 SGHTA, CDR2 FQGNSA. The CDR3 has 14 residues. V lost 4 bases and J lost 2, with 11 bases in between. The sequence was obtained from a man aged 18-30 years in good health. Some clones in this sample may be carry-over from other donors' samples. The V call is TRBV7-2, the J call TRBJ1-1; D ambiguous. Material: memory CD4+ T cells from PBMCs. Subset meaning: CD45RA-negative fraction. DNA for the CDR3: TGTGCCAGCAGCTCATTTTGGGTAAACACTGAAGCTTTCTTT. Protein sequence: CASSSFWVNTEAFF.